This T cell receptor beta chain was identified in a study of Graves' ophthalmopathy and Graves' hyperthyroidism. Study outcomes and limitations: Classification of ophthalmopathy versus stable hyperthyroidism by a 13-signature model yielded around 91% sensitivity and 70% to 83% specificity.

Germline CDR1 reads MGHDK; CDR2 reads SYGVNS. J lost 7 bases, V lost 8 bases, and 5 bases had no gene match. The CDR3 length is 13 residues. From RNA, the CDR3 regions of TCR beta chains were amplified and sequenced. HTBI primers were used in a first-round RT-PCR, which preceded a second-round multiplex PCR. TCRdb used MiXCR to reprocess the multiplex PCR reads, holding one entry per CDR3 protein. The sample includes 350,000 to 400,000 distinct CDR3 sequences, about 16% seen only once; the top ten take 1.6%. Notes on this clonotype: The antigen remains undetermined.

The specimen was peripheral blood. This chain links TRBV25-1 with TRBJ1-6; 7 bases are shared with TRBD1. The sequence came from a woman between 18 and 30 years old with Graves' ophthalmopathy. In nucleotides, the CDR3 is TGTGCCAGCTTGGACAGGTTAAATTCACCCCTCCACTTT. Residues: CASLDRLNSPLHF.